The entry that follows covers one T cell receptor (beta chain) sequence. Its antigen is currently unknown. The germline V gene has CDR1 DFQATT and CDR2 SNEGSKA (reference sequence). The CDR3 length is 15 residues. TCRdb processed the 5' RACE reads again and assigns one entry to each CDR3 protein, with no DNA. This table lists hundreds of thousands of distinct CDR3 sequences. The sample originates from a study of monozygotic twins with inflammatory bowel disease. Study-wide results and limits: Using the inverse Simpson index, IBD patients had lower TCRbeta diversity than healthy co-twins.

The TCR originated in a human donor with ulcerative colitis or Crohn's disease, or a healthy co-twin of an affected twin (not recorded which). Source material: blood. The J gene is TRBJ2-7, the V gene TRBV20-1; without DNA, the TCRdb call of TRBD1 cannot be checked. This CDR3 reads CSARRPTVQGSEQYF.